The rows below give T cell receptor beta chains drawn from one sample of a study of blood T cell repertoires in COVID-19. Here immunoSEQ multiplex PCR was the method, and the copy in TCRdb shows in-frame clones only, minus some. The sample lists tens of thousands of clones; around 81% were seen once. The sample taken for sequencing was peripheral blood. These receptors originate from a woman aged 80 or older with active or convalescent COVID-19. Both conserved end residues are part of each CDR3. A D gene is named only where the DNA matches it firmly. Clone size is not always given. Where it is, it says once, few, many or a class for expanded clones.

D gene: TRBD1; clone size: -; V gene: TRBV25-1; J gene: TRBJ2-7; CDR3 protein: CASSGLDRPAYEQYF; CDR3 DNA: TGTGCCAGCAGTGGATTGGACAGGCCAGCCTACGAGCAGTACTTC
D gene: TRBD2; clone size: -; V gene: TRBV4-3; J gene: TRBJ2-2; CDR3 protein: CASSQEVAGGNTGELFF; CDR3 DNA: TGCGCCAGCAGCCAAGAGGTAGCGGGGGGTAACACCGGGGAGCTGTTTTTT
D gene: -; clone size: -; V gene: TRBV2; J gene: TRBJ1-3; CDR3 protein: CASSEAQAGNTIYF; CDR3 DNA: TGTGCCAGCAGTGAAGCCCAGGCTGGAAACACCATATATTTT
D gene: -; clone size: -; V gene: TRBV7-3; J gene: TRBJ2-3; CDR3 protein: CASSLTAGTQYF; CDR3 DNA: TGTGCCAGCAGCTTAACGGCGGGTACGCAGTATTTT
D gene: TRBD1; clone size: -; V gene: TRBV6-5; J gene: TRBJ1-1; CDR3 protein: CASSPGQGATEAFF; CDR3 DNA: TGTGCCAGCAGTCCGGGACAGGGGGCCACTGAAGCTTTCTTT
D gene: -; clone size: few; V gene: TRBV28; J gene: TRBJ1-4; CDR3 protein: CASSLGGLGTNEKLFF; CDR3 DNA: TGTGCCAGCAGTTTAGGGGGGTTAGGAACTAATGAAAAACTGTTTTTT
D gene: -; clone size: once; V gene: TRBV6-5; J gene: TRBJ1-2; CDR3 protein: CASSYSGEAGYTF; CDR3 DNA: TGTGCCAGCAGTTACTCGGGGGAGGCTGGCTACACCTTC
D gene: TRBD1; clone size: -; V gene: TRBV6-5; J gene: TRBJ1-2; CDR3 protein: CASIRDRLNYGYTF; CDR3 DNA: TGTGCCAGCATCCGGGACAGGCTTAACTATGGCTACACCTTC
D gene: -; clone size: -; V gene: TRBV28; J gene: TRBJ1-6; CDR3 protein: CASSFGQFDNSPLHF; CDR3 DNA: TGTGCCAGCAGTTTCGGACAATTCGACAATTCACCCCTCCACTTT
D gene: TRBD1; clone size: -; V gene: TRBV6-6; J gene: TRBJ2-7; CDR3 protein: CASSYTGQGAYEQYF; CDR3 DNA: TGTGCCAGCAGTTACACCGGACAGGGGGCTTACGAGCAGTACTTC
D gene: TRBD1; clone size: -; V gene: TRBV5-4; J gene: TRBJ1-2; CDR3 protein: CASSSRQGRDYGYTF; CDR3 DNA: TGTGCCAGCAGCTCAAGACAGGGCCGGGACTATGGCTACACCTTC
D gene: TRBD1; clone size: -; V gene: TRBV4-3; J gene: TRBJ2-2; CDR3 protein: CASSQVSGTGATGELFF; CDR3 DNA: TGCGCCAGCAGCCAAGTTTCCGGGACAGGGGCCACCGGGGAGCTGTTTTTT
D gene: -; clone size: -; V gene: TRBV4-1; J gene: TRBJ1-1; CDR3 protein: CASSQDRWGDTEAFF; CDR3 DNA: TGCGCCAGCAGCCAAGATCGGTGGGGGGACACTGAAGCTTTCTTT
D gene: TRBD1; clone size: -; V gene: TRBV6-5; J gene: TRBJ2-7; CDR3 protein: CASRPTGTDTYEQYF; CDR3 DNA: TGTGCCAGCAGACCGACAGGGACAGATACCTACGAGCAGTACTTC
D gene: TRBD1; clone size: -; V gene: TRBV6-6; J gene: TRBJ2-3; CDR3 protein: CASSSPDRGLYTQYF; CDR3 DNA: TGTGCCAGCAGTTCCCCGGACAGGGGGCTATATACGCAGTATTTT
D gene: -; clone size: -; V gene: TRBV7-2; J gene: TRBJ1-3; CDR3 protein: CASSWGLAGNTIYF; CDR3 DNA: TGTGCCAGCAGCTGGGGACTCGCTGGAAACACCATATATTTT
D gene: TRBD1; clone size: few; V gene: TRBV5-1; J gene: TRBJ1-2; CDR3 protein: CASSGGQGLGYTF; CDR3 DNA: TGCGCCAGCAGCGGAGGACAGGGTCTTGGCTACACCTTC
D gene: -; clone size: -; V gene: TRBV27; J gene: TRBJ1-4; CDR3 protein: CASSPENSLGSEKLFF; CDR3 DNA: TGTGCCAGCAGTCCCGAGAACTCCTTAGGGAGTGAAAAACTGTTTTTT
D gene: -; clone size: -; V gene: TRBV2; J gene: TRBJ1-2; CDR3 protein: CASTPKAGDGYTF; CDR3 DNA: TGTGCCAGCACCCCGAAGGCGGGGGATGGCTACACCTTC
D gene: -; clone size: -; V gene: TRBV6-6; J gene: TRBJ1-5; CDR3 protein: CASSLQGPNQPQHF; CDR3 DNA: TGTGCCAGCAGTCTACAGGGCCCCAATCAGCCCCAGCATTTT
D gene: TRBD1; clone size: -; V gene: TRBV6-2/TRBV6-3; J gene: TRBJ1-6; CDR3 protein: CASSPRQGNSPLHF; CDR3 DNA: TGTGCCAGCAGTCCCCGACAGGGAAATTCACCCCTCCACTTT
D gene: -; clone size: -; V gene: TRBV5-6; J gene: TRBJ1-6; CDR3 protein: CASSLVQSDSPLHF; CDR3 DNA: TGTGCCAGCAGCTTGGTTCAGAGCGATTCACCCCTCCACTTT
D gene: -; clone size: -; V gene: TRBV5-1; J gene: TRBJ1-2; CDR3 protein: CASSLVAGMEGYTF; CDR3 DNA: TGCGCCAGCAGCTTGGTGGCGGGGATGGAGGGCTACACCTTC
D gene: TRBD1; clone size: -; V gene: TRBV7-2; J gene: TRBJ2-7; CDR3 protein: CASSPRQGAYEQYF; CDR3 DNA: TGTGCCAGCAGCCCCAGACAGGGGGCCTACGAGCAGTACTTC
D gene: -; clone size: -; V gene: TRBV28; J gene: TRBJ2-7; CDR3 protein: CASLDTGYEQYF; CDR3 DNA: TGTGCCAGCCTCGACACAGGGTACGAGCAGTACTTC
D gene: -; clone size: -; V gene: TRBV18; J gene: TRBJ1-1; CDR3 protein: CASSPGQNTEAFF; CDR3 DNA: TGTGCCAGCTCACCAGGACAGAACACTGAAGCTTTCTTT
D gene: -; clone size: -; V gene: TRBV5-1; J gene: TRBJ2-1; CDR3 protein: CASSPASGGSYNEQFF; CDR3 DNA: TGCGCCAGCAGCCCAGCCAGCGGTGGCTCCTACAATGAGCAGTTCTTC
D gene: TRBD1; clone size: -; V gene: TRBV5-1; J gene: TRBJ1-1; CDR3 protein: CASSLGAGGPNTEAFF; CDR3 DNA: TGCGCCAGCAGCCTGGGGGCAGGGGGGCCGAACACTGAAGCTTTCTTT
D gene: -; clone size: -; V gene: TRBV6-2/TRBV6-3; J gene: TRBJ1-1; CDR3 protein: CASSLTDMNTEAFF; CDR3 DNA: TGTGCCAGCAGTCTGACAGACATGAACACTGAAGCTTTCTTT
D gene: -; clone size: once; V gene: TRBV14; J gene: TRBJ1-1; CDR3 protein: CVSSQQMNTEAFF; CDR3 DNA: TGTGTCAGCAGCCAACAGATGAACACTGAAGCTTTCTTT
D gene: -; clone size: once; V gene: TRBV12-3/TRBV12-4; J gene: TRBJ2-2; CDR3 protein: CASTQAQTGELFF; CDR3 DNA: TGTGCCAGCACCCAGGCCCAAACCGGGGAGCTGTTTTTT
D gene: -; clone size: few; V gene: TRBV6-2/TRBV6-3; J gene: TRBJ2-7; CDR3 protein: CASSIQGIRGEQYF; CDR3 DNA: TGTGCCAGCAGCATACAGGGAATCCGAGGGGAGCAGTACTTC
D gene: -; clone size: -; V gene: TRBV19; J gene: TRBJ1-5; CDR3 protein: CASRFREGQPQHF; CDR3 DNA: TGTGCCAGTAGGTTCAGGGAAGGGCAGCCCCAGCATTTT
D gene: TRBD1; clone size: -; V gene: TRBV7-2; J gene: TRBJ2-1; CDR3 protein: CASSPPGGASNEQFF; CDR3 DNA: TGTGCCAGCAGCCCCCCAGGGGGCGCTTCCAATGAGCAGTTCTTC
D gene: TRBD1; clone size: -; V gene: TRBV5-1; J gene: TRBJ2-1; CDR3 protein: CASSLVDREYNEQFF; CDR3 DNA: TGCGCCAGCAGCTTGGTGGACAGGGAATACAATGAGCAGTTCTTC
D gene: -; clone size: once; V gene: TRBV6-2/TRBV6-3; J gene: TRBJ1-1; CDR3 protein: CASSTSGVGTEAFF; CDR3 DNA: TGTGCCAGCAGTACGTCAGGGGTAGGGACTGAAGCTTTCTTT
D gene: -; clone size: -; V gene: TRBV7-2; J gene: TRBJ2-5; CDR3 protein: CASSLDLSQETQYF; CDR3 DNA: TGTGCCAGCAGCTTAGATCTTAGCCAAGAGACCCAGTACTTC
D gene: TRBD1; clone size: few; V gene: TRBV5-1; J gene: TRBJ1-6; CDR3 protein: CASSGGQGGNSPLHF; CDR3 DNA: TGCGCCAGCAGCGGAGGACAGGGTGGGAATTCACCCCTCCACTTT
D gene: -; clone size: -; V gene: TRBV18; J gene: TRBJ2-7; CDR3 protein: CASSQGQTNSYEQYF; CDR3 DNA: TGTGCCAGCTCACAAGGACAGACCAACTCCTACGAGCAGTACTTC
D gene: -; clone size: -; V gene: TRBV2; J gene: TRBJ2-1; CDR3 protein: CASTGYNEQFF; CDR3 DNA: TGTGCCAGCACGGGCTACAATGAGCAGTTCTTC
D gene: -; clone size: -; V gene: TRBV7-8; J gene: TRBJ1-3; CDR3 protein: CASSLAGSGSGNTIYF; CDR3 DNA: TGTGCCAGCAGCTTAGCCGGTTCGGGCTCTGGAAACACCATATATTTT
D gene: -; clone size: -; V gene: TRBV5-6; J gene: TRBJ1-2; CDR3 protein: CASSSRAYGYTF; CDR3 DNA: TGTGCCAGCAGCTCAAGAGCTTATGGCTACACCTTC
D gene: TRBD1; clone size: -; V gene: TRBV15; J gene: TRBJ2-7; CDR3 protein: CATGSDRVGEQYF; CDR3 DNA: TGTGCCACCGGATCGGACAGGGTGGGCGAGCAGTACTTC
D gene: -; clone size: -; V gene: TRBV6-5; J gene: TRBJ1-2; CDR3 protein: CASSYSIQANYGYTF; CDR3 DNA: TGTGCCAGCAGTTACTCGATCCAGGCTAACTATGGCTACACCTTC
D gene: -; clone size: -; V gene: TRBV2; J gene: TRBJ1-2; CDR3 protein: CASSDLQGRGYTF; CDR3 DNA: TGTGCCAGCAGTGATCTACAGGGAAGAGGCTACACCTTC
D gene: -; clone size: -; V gene: TRBV18; J gene: TRBJ2-1; CDR3 protein: CASSPPNQGPVNNEQFF; CDR3 DNA: TGTGCCAGCTCACCACCGAACCAGGGCCCGGTTAACAATGAGCAGTTCTTC
D gene: TRBD2; clone size: -; V gene: TRBV19; J gene: TRBJ2-1; CDR3 protein: CASSPPGTIVINEQFF; CDR3 DNA: TGTGCCAGTAGTCCCCCGGGGACTATAGTCATCAATGAGCAGTTCTTC